What follows describes a single T cell receptor beta chain. As yet, its antigen is unknown. This entry comes from a study of identical twins. General observations from the study: Potential partial confounding of zero-insertion analyses by invariant MAIT and iNKT cells was noted. In monozygotic twins, models underestimated the sharing of out-of-frame TCR alpha.

MiXCR, applied by TCRdb to the 5' RACE reads, yields one record per CDR3 protein. The profile shows roughly 200,000 distinct CDR3 sequences, about 7.5% of them singletons. V was pared by 4 bases and J by 8 bases, with 14 bases between. The germline CDR1 and CDR2 sequences are SEHNR and FQNEAQ (reference sequence). The CDR3 totals 13 residues. These same records also appear under a second study, on yellow fever vaccine responses in identical twins.

This receptor was identified in a young woman in good health. Sequenced sample: memory (CD45RO+) T cells sorted from blood. The chain has TRBV7-9 and TRBJ1-2, with D tentatively TRBD1 (5 bases). CDR3 loop: CASSSLRRDGYTF. Written as DNA, the CDR3 is TGTGCCAGCAGCTCCCTACGCAGGGACGGCTACACCTTC.